This T cell receptor beta chain was sequenced in a study of T-cell memory formation after mild COVID-19. Study-wide points: What remained unconfirmed was the SARS-CoV-2 specificity of second-wave clones peaking on day 37.

The length of the CDR3 is 15 residues. The germline V gene encodes CDR1 SEHNR and CDR2 FQNEAQ (reference sequence). Losses at the gene ends were 2 bases for V and 8 bases for J; bases not matched to a gene: 11. TCRdb ran MiXCR on the 5' RACE reads and lists one entry per CDR3 protein. The table includes 450,000 or so distinct CDR3 sequences, around 27% detected once. This clonotype was picked up a small number of times. Its target is unknown. This clonotype was obtained from an adult woman who had mild COVID-19 (a few samples of this study predate the infection). Cell type and time point are not known. V is TRBV7-9 and J is TRBJ1-1, with 7 positions matching TRBD1. Sequenced sample: PBMCs or a T cell subset sorted from them (not recorded which). The CDR3 nucleotides read TGTGCCAGCAGCTTAAGACAGGGAAGAGTATCGGAAGCTTTCTTT. Translated: CASSLRQGRVSEAFF.